Shown below are 12 T cell receptor beta chains from a single sample sequenced in a study of shared clonotypes between healthy human individuals (dated by TCRdb to 2018 to 2021). The receptor library was made with the immunoSEQ multiplex PCR assay. Here the immuneACCESS table is served through TCRdb, limited to in-frame sequences with V and J called. Missing clones are a known gap in these copies; in checked studies unresolved V genes cover under half, and the rest lacks a known reason. This sample lists hundreds of thousands of clones; around 67% were detected once. Clones ranked in the top ten supply approximately 10% of the sample. The sequenced sample was memory CD4+ T cells sorted from blood. Read against the paper, the sample's cell subset or site label means: CD45RA-negative fraction. These receptors all come from a man in his thirties or forties in good health.

The V and J genes are TRBV5-1 and TRBJ1-3, with D perhaps matching TRBD1 (5 bases). Germline V CDR1 and CDR2: SGHRS, YFSETQ. The CDR3 extends over 17 amino acids. V lost 3 bases and J lost 0, with 16 bases in between. CDR3 sequence: CASSYGQGTHSGNTIYF. The DNA of the CDR3 is TGCGCCAGCAGCTATGGGCAGGGTACACACTCTGGAAACACCATATATTTT.

V usage is TRBV4-1 and J usage is TRBJ2-7; 7 nucleotides match TRBD1. Germline-derived CDR1 and CDR2 are MGHRA and YSYEKL. The CDR3 loop spans 14 amino acids. The trim removed 4 bases at V and 1 base at J, leaving 4 bases unmatched. This CDR3 is CASSLRDRSYEQYF. The CDR3 nucleotides read TGCGCCAGCAGCCTCCGGGACAGATCCTACGAGCAGTACTTC.

This clone was detected a few times. The chain recombines TRBV27 with TRBJ2-2, with 11 bases that match TRBD2. The CDR3 runs to 15 residues. V lost 6 bases to trimming and J lost 4 bases; unmatched junction nucleotides: 4. CDR1 is MNHEY, CDR2 SMNVEV, per germline (reference sequence). The CDR3 sequence: CASSLLAGGTGELFF. Written as DNA, the CDR3 is TGTGCCAGCAGCCTCCTAGCGGGAGGCACCGGGGAGCTGTTTTTT.

The rearrangement uses TRBV6-5 and TRBJ1-2; 9 nucleotides align to TRBD1. With 10 bases clipped from V and 4 bases from J, the junction kept 13 bases outside the gene matches. The CDR3 spans 15 residues. Germline loops: CDR1 MNHEY, CDR2 SVGAGI. CDR3 DNA: TGTGCCACCTGCCCTGGACAGGGGTCGATCTATGGCTACACCTTC. Protein product: CATCPGQGSIYGYTF.

Only a few counts were recorded for this clone. This rearrangement joins TRBV7-6 to TRBJ2-1; D possibly corresponds to TRBD2 (6 bases). Germline V gene sequence: CDR1 SGHVS, CDR2 FNYEAQ. This CDR3 is built from 18 residues. Trimming left V 0 bases short and J 5 bases short, with 20 bases between. The CDR3 is CASSLAFSGPSSDNEQFF. The CDR3 DNA is TGTGCCAGCAGCTTAGCGTTTAGCGGTCCTAGTTCTGACAATGAGCAGTTCTTC.

This clone was seen repeatedly, ten times or more. The rearrangement links TRBV27 to TRBJ1-1; no reliable D call. There are 12 residues in the CDR3. Per germline, CDR1 MNHEY and CDR2 SMNVEV (reference sequence). Trimming shortened V by 4 bases and J by 1 base, and 4 bases separated the two germline ends. CDR3 DNA: TGTGCCAGCAGTTCTTGGAACACTGAAGCTTTCTTT. This encodes CASSSWNTEAFF.

This clone came up many times. Different DNA sequences within this sample yield the same CDR3. The rearrangement uses TRBV27 and TRBJ2-3; weak D call: TRBD2 (5 bases). The germline V gene encodes CDR1 MNHEY and CDR2 SMNVEV (reference sequence). There are 15 residues in the CDR3. The V gene lost 2 bases and the J gene lost 10 bases, with 19 bases spanning the gap. CDR3 DNA sequence: TGTGCCAGCAGTTTAATCGACGGAAGGAGGACGGCGCAGTATTTT. This sequence encodes CASSLIDGRRTAQYF.

The chain couples TRBV29-1 to TRBJ2-1; D unclear. Trimming cost V 6 bases and J 0 bases, with 15 bases left between them. This CDR3 has 15 amino acids. CDR1 is SQVTM, CDR2 ANQGSEA, per germline. CDR3 loop: CSVRPKLSSYNEQFF. The CDR3 DNA sequence: TGCAGCGTCCGACCGAAACTTAGCTCCTACAATGAGCAGTTCTTC.

The chain carries TRBV2 and TRBJ2-1, with D maybe TRBD2 (7 bases). The CDR3 is 15 amino acids. Germline CDR1 SNHLY, CDR2 FYNNEI. Trimming took off 3 bases at V and 4 bases at J, with 13 bases between the two ends. The CDR3 DNA is TGTGCCAGCAGTGAGAGGGGGGGCCCATACAATGAGCAGTTCTTC. It translates to CASSERGGPYNEQFF.

Comments on this clone: The identical CDR3 is also encoded by other nucleotide sequences in the sample. The gene calls are TRBV18 and TRBJ2-7; TRBD1 might be the D (5 bases). V was cut by 2 bases and J by 5 bases, with 7 bases left in between. The CDR3 totals 12 residues. Germline V gives CDR1 KGHSH, CDR2 LQKENI. The DNA for the CDR3 is TGTGCCAGCTCACCAACCAGGGACGAGCAGTACTTC. Protein: CASSPTRDEQYF.

The chain combines TRBV29-1 with TRBJ2-3; TRBD2 is a possible D gene (5 bases). Between the trimmed V and J ends, which lost 1 base and 1 base, there was a span of 9 bases. The V gene's germline CDR1 is SQVTM and CDR2 ANQGSEA. This CDR3 comprises 14 residues. The CDR3 spells CSVEAGIGTDTQYF. DNA for the CDR3: TGCAGCGTTGAAGCGGGAATTGGCACAGATACGCAGTATTTT.

The V and J genes are TRBV6-8 and TRBJ1-5; D is uncertain. CDR1 is MNHGY and CDR2 is SAAAGT in the germline V gene. The V end was cut by 5 bases, the J end by 0 bases, with 11 bases between. The CDR3 has 15 residues. The chain's CDR3 is CASSNPTHSNQPQHF. DNA for the CDR3: TGTGCCAGCAGTAACCCAACCCATAGCAATCAGCCCCAGCATTTT.